Listed below are T cell receptor beta chains from one sample, sequenced in a study of cytomegalovirus exposure and HLA in healthy donors. The data were produced by immunoSEQ multiplex PCR, yet TCRdb's version contains in-frame clones alone and is incomplete. This table has 240,000 or so clones, 81% appearing once. The material sequenced was PBMCs. These TCRs come from a woman aged 55-75 years in good health and CMV-seropositive. Each CDR3 is given with its conserved first and last residue. A D gene is named only where the DNA matches it firmly. Part of the rows lack a size; the others show once, few, many or a class for expanded clones.

NA,few,TRBJ1-2,TRBV28,TGTGCCAGCACTACGGACTTTTGGGATGGCTACACCTTC,CASTTDFWDGYTF
NA,NA,TRBJ1-3,TRBV29-1,TGCAGCGTTGAATGGAGTCTTACAGGGAACACCATATATTTT,CSVEWSLTGNTIYF
NA,NA,TRBJ2-2,TRBV10-1,TGCGCCAGCAGAGAAGGGGGTTCCGGGGAGCTGTTTTTT,CASREGGSGELFF
TRBD1,NA,TRBJ1-1,TRBV5-1,TGCGCCAGCAGCTTGGACAGGGGGGACACTGAAGCTTTCTTT,CASSLDRGDTEAFF
NA,NA,TRBJ2-5,TRBV7-8,TGTGCCAGCAGCTTTCACCGAGCGCGAGAGACCCAGTACTTC,CASSFHRARETQYF
NA,NA,TRBJ2-5,TRBV6-6,TGTGCCAGCAGCGACTCTTTCAAGGAGCAGTACTTC,CASSDSFKEQYF
TRBD1,NA,TRBJ1-4,TRBV9,TGTGCCAGCAGCGCCTTCGGGACAGGTGGGGAAAAACTGTTTTTT,CASSAFGTGGEKLFF
TRBD2,once,TRBJ2-1,TRBV7-8,TGTGCCAGCAAGTACGGGACTAGCGGGACTGAGCAGTTCTTC,CASKYGTSGTEQFF
NA,once,TRBJ2-7,TRBV6-1,TGTGCCAGCAGTGATATAGGAGGGTCCTACGAGCAGTACTTC,CASSDIGGSYEQYF
NA,NA,TRBJ2-7,TRBV12-1,TGTGCCAGTCCAAATTCCGGGACTCCTTTTTACGAGCAGTACTTC,CASPNSGTPFYEQYF
TRBD1,NA,TRBJ2-7,TRBV11-2,TGTGCCAGCAGCTTAAGACAGGGAAGCTACGAGCAGTACTTC,CASSLRQGSYEQYF
TRBD2,NA,TRBJ2-3,TRBV19,TGTGCCAGTTGTCGGGAGGCCACAGATACGCAGTATTTT,CASCREATDTQYF
NA,NA,TRBJ1-1,TRBV5-1,TGCGCCAGCAGCTCAGGACCCGGGACATCCTACACTGAAGCTTTCTTT,CASSSGPGTSYTEAFF
NA,NA,TRBJ2-7,TRBV18,TGTGCCAGCTCACCCGCGGTAGGCGCCTACGAGCAGTACTTC,CASSPAVGAYEQYF
NA,NA,TRBJ1-3,TRBV7-9,TGTGCCAGCAGCTTAGACATCTCTGGAAACACCATATATTTT,CASSLDISGNTIYF
TRBD1,NA,TRBJ1-1,TRBV2,TGTGCCAGCAGCAGGGGGGCGGACACTGAAGCTTTCTTT,CASSRGADTEAFF
TRBD2,NA,TRBJ2-1,TRBV5-1,TGCGCCAGCAGCTTGGATCGACTAGCCTATGAGCAGTTCTTC,CASSLDRLAYEQFF
TRBD2,NA,TRBJ2-5,TRBV5-1,TGCGCCAGCAGCTTAATGGGACTAGCGGGAGTGGAGACCCAGTACTTC,CASSLMGLAGVETQYF
TRBD1,NA,TRBJ1-5,TRBV19,TGTGCCAGTAGTATTGGGACAGGGGTAGGACGGCAGCCCCAGCATTTT,CASSIGTGVGRQPQHF
TRBD2,NA,TRBJ2-5,TRBV5-6,TGTGCCAGCAGCCCGCGACACACTAGCGGGAGGGTTGTAGAGACCCAGTACTTC,CASSPRHTSGRVVETQYF
NA,NA,TRBJ1-5,TRBV2,TGTGCCAGCAGTGGTGACAGGTGGAATCAGCCCCAGCATTTT,CASSGDRWNQPQHF
NA,NA,TRBJ1-1,TRBV15,TGTGCCACCAGCGGATACAGGGTGAACACTGAAGCTTTCTTT,CATSGYRVNTEAFF
NA,once,TRBJ2-7,TRBV6-5,TGTGCCAGGATCTCCGGGACAGGACTAGGGTTC,CARISGTGLGF
NA,once,TRBJ1-6,TRBV20-1,TGCAGTGCTAGAGTCGGGTCACCCCTCCACTTT,CSARVGSPLHF
TRBD2,NA,TRBJ2-3,TRBV4-2,TGTGCCAGCAGCCCACGAGCGGGGACCGGGTCGGATACGCAGTATTTT,CASSPRAGTGSDTQYF
NA,NA,TRBJ2-7,TRBV7-9,TGTGCCAGCAGCTTAGTGACATCCTCCTACGAGCAGTACTTC,CASSLVTSSYEQYF
NA,NA,TRBJ1-5,TRBV6-1,TGTGCCAGCAGTGCGCGGTTCGATCAGCCCCAGCATTTT,CASSARFDQPQHF
TRBD2,few,TRBJ2-1,TRBV27,TGTGCCAGCAGTCCCGGGGGTAGCGGGGCGTACAATGAGCAGTTCTTC,CASSPGGSGAYNEQFF
NA,NA,TRBJ1-5,TRBV7-3,TGTGCCAGCAGTCCGGGGGGGGGCAATCAGCCCCAGCATTTT,CASSPGGGNQPQHF
TRBD1,NA,TRBJ1-1,TRBV5-4,TGTGCCAGCAGCTTCACAGGGGGCTGGGCTTTCTTT,CASSFTGGWAFF
TRBD2,once,TRBJ2-1,TRBV27,TGTGCCAGCAGTTTCCCTCACCAACTAGCGGGAGGGCCAAATGAGCAGTTCTTC,CASSFPHQLAGGPNEQFF
TRBD1,NA,TRBJ2-7,TRBV9,TGTGCCAGCAGCGTAGAGGGGGGACAGGGGTACGAGCAGTACTTC,CASSVEGGQGYEQYF
TRBD1,NA,TRBJ1-3,TRBV6-1,TGTGCCAGCAGTGAAGCGCTTCTGCACGCACGGCGACAGGGAGGAAACACCATATATTTT,CASSEALLHARRQGGNTIYF
NA,NA,TRBJ2-1,TRBV5-4,TGTGCCAGCAGCCCTATCCACAATGAGCAGTTCTTC,CASSPIHNEQFF
NA,NA,TRBJ1-1,TRBV29-1,TGCAGCGTTGAAGAAGTGGGGCAGAACACTGAAGCTTTCTTT,CSVEEVGQNTEAFF
NA,NA,TRBJ1-1,TRBV12-5,TGTGCTAGTGGCCGAAACAGGAACACTGAAGCTTTCTTT,CASGRNRNTEAFF
NA,NA,TRBJ1-2,TRBV13,TGTGCCAGCAGCTTAGGCCGGGACAAAACCTTC,CASSLGRDKTF
TRBD1,NA,TRBJ1-1,TRBV29-1,TGCAGCGCCCGACAGGGCAGTTTTCCGAACACTGAAGCTTTCTTT,CSARQGSFPNTEAFF
TRBD2,NA,TRBJ2-1,TRBV2,TGTGCCAGCTTGGCGGGAGGGCTTGGGGATGAGCAGTTCTTC,CASLAGGLGDEQFF
NA,NA,TRBJ2-7,TRBV4-1,TGCGCCAGCAGCCAAGAACCGGTCTCCTACGAGCAGTACTTC,CASSQEPVSYEQYF
NA,NA,TRBJ2-1,TRBV19,TGTGCCAGTAGTACGGACAGCCACAATGAGCAGTTCTTC,CASSTDSHNEQFF
TRBD1,NA,TRBJ2-7,TRBV5-1,TGCGCCAGCAGCTTGATGGTAGACAGGGGGGCCTACGAGCAGTACTTC,CASSLMVDRGAYEQYF
NA,NA,TRBJ2-1,TRBV7-3,TGTGCCAGCAGCTTAGGCCGCGGATCCTACAATGAGCAGTTCTTC,CASSLGRGSYNEQFF
NA,NA,TRBJ2-2,TRBV19,TGTGCCAGTAGTCCCGGACTGGGAAACACCGGGGAGCTGTTTTTT,CASSPGLGNTGELFF
TRBD2,NA,TRBJ2-5,TRBV9,TGTGCCAGCAGCGTAGGGATCCAGCGGGGCACCCAAGAGACCCAGTACTTC,CASSVGIQRGTQETQYF
NA,NA,TRBJ1-1,TRBV29-1,TGCAGCGGTTGGGGGGGGGCCACTGAAGCTTTCTTT,CSGWGGATEAFF
TRBD1,NA,TRBJ2-7,TRBV7-8,TGTGCCAGCAGCTTAAGGGGGCTCCCCTCCTACGAGCAGTACTTC,CASSLRGLPSYEQYF
TRBD1,NA,TRBJ1-1,TRBV5-1,TGCGCCAGCGGCTTTGGGGACAGGGGGCAAACTGAAGCTTTCTTT,CASGFGDRGQTEAFF
TRBD1,NA,TRBJ1-1,TRBV4-2,TGTGCCAGCAGCCAAGTTGACAGGGACTCTACACTGGCTTTCTTT,CASSQVDRDSTLAFF
NA,NA,TRBJ2-7,TRBV27,TGTGCCAGCAGTTTTTCGAACCCCAGGGGCTCCTACGAGCAGTACTTC,CASSFSNPRGSYEQYF
TRBD1,NA,TRBJ2-1,TRBV5-1,TGCGCCAGCAGCTCGGACAGGGTAACATCCTACAATGAGCAGTTCTTC,CASSSDRVTSYNEQFF
TRBD1,NA,TRBJ1-2,TRBV2,TGTGCCAGCAGTGAGGGGAGGGACAGGGGGCGCTTAAACTATGGCTACACCTTC,CASSEGRDRGRLNYGYTF
TRBD2,few,TRBJ2-3,TRBV29-1,TGCAGCGTTAGCACTAGCGGGAGAGTAAGAGATACGCAGTATTTT,CSVSTSGRVRDTQYF
NA,NA,TRBJ2-7,TRBV30,TGTGCCTGGAGATTAAGTTCAACGGGATACGAGCAGTACTTC,CAWRLSSTGYEQYF
TRBD1,NA,TRBJ1-5,TRBV5-8,TGTGCCAGCAGCTTCGTCAGGGGGAATCAGCCCCAGCATTTT,CASSFVRGNQPQHF